Given below is one T cell receptor beta chain in context. The PCR contained 60 Vbeta and 13 Jbeta primers. TCRdb keeps only in-frame clones here, not all; method: immunoSEQ multiplex PCR. The repertoire holds more than 130,000 clones, with roughly 75% as singletons. These data originate in a study of cytomegalovirus exposure and HLA in healthy donors. The CDR3 runs 17 residues. V lost 5 bases to trimming and J lost 5 bases, with 21 bases between them. The V gene's germline CDR1 is LNHNV and CDR2 YYDKDF (reference sequence). Sequencing was performed on PBMCs. The sequence came from a man between 25 and 39 years old in good health and CMV-seronegative. This chain uses TRBV15 with TRBJ1-4, with D possibly matching TRBD1 (5 bases). CDR3 protein: CATSSRLRQGKNEKLFF. CDR3 coding DNA: TGTGCCACCAGCTCCCGCCTTCGGCAGGGAAAAAATGAAAAACTGTTTTTT.